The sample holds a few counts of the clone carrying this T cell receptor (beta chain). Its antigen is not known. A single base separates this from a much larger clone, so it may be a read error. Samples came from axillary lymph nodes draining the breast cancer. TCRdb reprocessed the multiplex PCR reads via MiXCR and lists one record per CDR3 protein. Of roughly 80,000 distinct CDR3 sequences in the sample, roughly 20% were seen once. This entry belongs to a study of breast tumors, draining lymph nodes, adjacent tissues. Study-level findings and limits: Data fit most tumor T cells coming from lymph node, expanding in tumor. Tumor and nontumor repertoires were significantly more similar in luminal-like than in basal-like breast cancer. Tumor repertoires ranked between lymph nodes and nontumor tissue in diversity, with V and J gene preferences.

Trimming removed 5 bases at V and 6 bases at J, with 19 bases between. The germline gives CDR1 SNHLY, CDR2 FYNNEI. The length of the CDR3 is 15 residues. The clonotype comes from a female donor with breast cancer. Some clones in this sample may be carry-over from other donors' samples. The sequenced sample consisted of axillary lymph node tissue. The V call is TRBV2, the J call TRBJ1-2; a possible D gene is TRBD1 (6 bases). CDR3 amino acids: CASSHSDSPPNGYTF. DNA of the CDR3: TGTGCCAGCAGTCACTCGGACAGTCCTCCCAATGGCTACACCTTC. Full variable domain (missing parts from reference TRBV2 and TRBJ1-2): EPEVTQTPSHQVTQMGQEVILRCVPISNHLYFYWYRQILGQKVEFLVSFYNNEISEKSEIFDDQFSVERPDGSNFTLKIRSTKLEDSAMYFCASSHSDSPPNGYTFGSGTRLTVV.